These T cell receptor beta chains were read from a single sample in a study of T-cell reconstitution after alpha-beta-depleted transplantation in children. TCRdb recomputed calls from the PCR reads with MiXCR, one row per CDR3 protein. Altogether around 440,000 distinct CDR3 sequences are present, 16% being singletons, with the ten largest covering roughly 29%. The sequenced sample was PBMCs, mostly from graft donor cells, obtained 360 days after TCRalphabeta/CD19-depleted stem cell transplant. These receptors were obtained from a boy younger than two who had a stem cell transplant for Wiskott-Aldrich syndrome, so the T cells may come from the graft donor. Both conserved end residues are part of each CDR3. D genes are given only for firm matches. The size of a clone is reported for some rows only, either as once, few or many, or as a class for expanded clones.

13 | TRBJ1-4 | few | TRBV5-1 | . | CASSLQGEEKLFF | TGCGCCAGCAGCTTACAGGGAGAAGAAAAACTGTTTTTT
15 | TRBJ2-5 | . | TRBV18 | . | CASSPLPRRPGTQYF | TGTGCCAGCTCACCACTGCCTCGGCGGCCGGGGACCCAGTACTTC
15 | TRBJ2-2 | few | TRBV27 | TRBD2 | CASSLWGLAAGELFF | TGTGCCAGCAGTTTATGGGGCCTAGCGGCCGGGGAGCTGTTTTTT
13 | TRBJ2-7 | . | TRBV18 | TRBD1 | CASSPDRVSEQYF | TGTGCCAGCTCACCGGACAGGGTGAGCGAGCAGTACTTC
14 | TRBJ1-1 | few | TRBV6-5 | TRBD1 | CASSFRGPGAEAFF | TGTGCCAGCAGTTTCAGGGGGCCTGGGGCTGAAGCTTTCTTT
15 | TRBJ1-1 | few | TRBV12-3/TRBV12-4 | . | CASSFVGTVNTEAFF | TGTGCCAGCAGCTTCGTGGGGACGGTTAACACTGAAGCTTTCTTT
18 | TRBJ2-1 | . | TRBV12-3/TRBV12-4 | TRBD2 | CASSLARAGTSGSNEQFF | TGTGCCAGCAGTTTGGCGAGAGCCGGGACTAGCGGGAGCAATGAGCAGTTCTTC
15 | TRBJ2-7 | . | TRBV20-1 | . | CSARETSPSSYEQYF | TGCAGTGCTAGGGAGACTAGTCCGAGCTCCTACGAGCAGTACTTC
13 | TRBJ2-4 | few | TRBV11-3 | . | CASSLVVQGKIYF | TGTGCCAGCAGCTTAGTCGTCCAGGGCAAGATATACTTC
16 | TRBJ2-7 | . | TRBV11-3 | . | CASSSARGDRDYEQYF | TGTGCCAGCAGCTCGGCGCGGGGGGACAGGGACTACGAGCAGTACTTC
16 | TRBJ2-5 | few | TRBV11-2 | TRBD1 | CASSSITGGGGETQYF | TGTGCCAGCAGCTCAATTACAGGGGGCGGAGGAGAGACCCAGTACTTC
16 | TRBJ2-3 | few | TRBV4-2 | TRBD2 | CASSQTSGGAVDTQYF | TGTGCCAGCAGCCAAACTAGCGGGGGGGCCGTAGATACGCAGTATTTT
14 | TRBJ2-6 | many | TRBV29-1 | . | CSVEAGPGANVLTF | TGCAGCGTTGAAGCGGGACCTGGGGCCAACGTCCTGACTTTC
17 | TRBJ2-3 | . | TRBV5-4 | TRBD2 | CASSLRLAGFNTDTQYF | TGTGCCAGCAGCTTAAGACTAGCGGGGTTTAACACAGATACGCAGTATTTT
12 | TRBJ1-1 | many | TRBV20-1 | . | CSARAGNTEAFF | TGCAGTGCTAGGGCAGGGAACACTGAAGCTTTCTTT
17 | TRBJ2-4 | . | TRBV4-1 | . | CASSQVLRGAAKNIQYF | TGCGCCAGCAGCCAAGTCCTTAGAGGGGCCGCCAAAAACATTCAGTACTTC
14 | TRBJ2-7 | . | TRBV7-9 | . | CASSSPPGENEQYF | TGTGCCAGCAGCTCCCCGCCAGGGGAAAACGAGCAGTACTTC
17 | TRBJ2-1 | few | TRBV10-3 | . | CAISESGGGQSYNEQFF | TGTGCCATCAGTGAGTCGGGGGGCGGACAAAGCTACAATGAGCAGTTCTTC
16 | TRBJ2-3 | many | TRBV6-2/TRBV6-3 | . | CASSYSGNPGEDTQYF | TGTGCCAGCAGTTACTCGGGCAACCCCGGTGAGGATACGCAGTATTTT
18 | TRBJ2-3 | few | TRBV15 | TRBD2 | CATSVNSGPPSIVDTQYF | TGTGCCACCAGCGTAAATAGCGGGCCCCCCTCCATCGTAGATACGCAGTATTTT
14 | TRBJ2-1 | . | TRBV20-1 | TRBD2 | CSALLACSYNEQFF | TGCAGTGCTTTACTAGCGTGCTCCTACAATGAGCAGTTCTTC
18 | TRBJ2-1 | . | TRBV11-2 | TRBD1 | CASSSGQHRGLIGNEQFF | TGTGCCAGCAGCTCCGGGCAACACAGGGGGCTGATTGGGAATGAGCAGTTCTTC
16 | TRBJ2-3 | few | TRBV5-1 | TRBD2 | CASSLGLAGVLDTQYF | TGCGCCAGCAGCTTGGGACTAGCGGGAGTTCTAGATACGCAGTATTTT
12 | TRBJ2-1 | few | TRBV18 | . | CASSPRGWEQFF | TGTGCCAGCTCACCACGGGGATGGGAGCAGTTCTTC
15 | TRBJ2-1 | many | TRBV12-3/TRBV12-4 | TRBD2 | CASSLREGPYNEQFF | TGTGCCAGCAGTTTGCGGGAGGGCCCCTACAATGAGCAGTTCTTC